This record covers a single T cell receptor (beta chain). This entry is derived from a study of blood T cell repertoires in COVID-19. Those who participated ranged in age from roughly 18 to 90 years and resided in 24 US areas. Allocation to cohorts depended on clinical history reported by the participants. Donors in Cohort 3 counted as recovered after two negative PCRs, clearance, or symptom resolution. Germline V gene lookup returns CDR1 SGDLS and CDR2 YYNGEE. This CDR3 spans 13 amino acids. The V end was cut by 0 bases, the J end by 9 bases, with 12 bases between. Libraries were prepared by immunoSEQ multiplex PCR; TCRdb keeps only in-frame clonotypes and omits some of them. The sample yields around 150,000 clones, 80% seen once.

The specimen was PBMCs or T cells enriched from blood (not recorded which). This chain uses TRBV9 with TRBJ1-2; D is unclear. The clonotype originates from a man in his forties who had recovered from COVID-19. CDR3 sequence reads: CASSVATRTSYTF. The CDR3 DNA is TGTGCCAGCAGCGTAGCTACGCGAACGAGCTACACCTTC.